This T cell receptor beta chain was profiled in a study of T cell responses to AZD1222 COVID-19 vaccine. V gave up 5 bases and J gave up 7 bases, with 12 bases separating them. The CDR3 length is 12 residues. Assay: immunoSEQ multiplex PCR; the TCRdb copy retains only in-frame clones and omits some. The profile covers some 200,000 clones, with 90% to 95% appearing a single time and approximately 1.5% taken by the ten largest. Study results and limitations: Spike was spanned by vaccine-associated CD4 TCRs, with dominance at 160-218 and 743-854. Donors, mostly white British, included more females; clonal diversity was possibly underestimated. Only six AZD1222 recipients tested seropositive at baseline.

As concerns this clone: Its specificity is not known.

J is TRBJ2-7 and V is TRBV12-3 or TRBV12-4, with D possibly being TRBD1 or TRBD2 (5 bases each). The receptor's source is an adult who received the MenACWY meningococcal vaccine as a control. The starting material was peripheral blood, obtained 28 days after the second dose of the MenACWY control vaccine. The CDR3 region has the DNA TGTGCCAGCAGTCCCGGGACGGGTGAGCAGTACTTC. It encodes CASSPGTGEQYF.